Shown below are 10 T cell receptor beta chains from a single sample sequenced in a study of T cells after yellow fever vaccination. TCRdb reanalysed the 5' RACE reads using MiXCR and keeps one entry per CDR3 protein. The table includes about 320,000 distinct CDR3 sequences, 3.5% to 4.5% detected once. Sequenced here: PBMCs, sampled 15 days after the yellow fever booster vaccination. The receptors shown here come from a man aged 18 to 35 who received the YFV17D yellow fever vaccine.

This clonotype showed up many times. The chain is built from TRBV11-2 and TRBJ1-1, with 7 bases identical to TRBD1. The CDR3 runs to 15 residues. J lost 1 base, V lost 5 bases, and 7 bases had no gene match. Germline loops: CDR1 SGHAT, CDR2 FQNNGV. The CDR3 is CASSPSTGKNTEAFF. For the CDR3, the DNA is TGTGCCAGCAGCCCCTCGACAGGGAAGAACACTGAAGCTTTCTTT.

The table lists this clonotype with many counts. This chain links TRBV9 with TRBJ2-1; D is unresolved. CDR1 and CDR2 from the germline V gene are SGDLS and YYNGEE. The germline V and J ends were trimmed by 0 bases and 4 bases, with 2 bases remaining between them. This CDR3 region has 12 residues. The CDR3 reads CASSVDYNEQFF. The CDR3 DNA follows: TGTGCCAGCAGCGTAGATTACAATGAGCAGTTCTTC. The entire variable domain, with the rest obtained from reference TRBV9 and TRBJ2-1, is as follows: DSGVTQTPKHLITATGQRVTLRCSPRSGDLSVYWYQQSLDQGLQFLIQYYNGEERAKGNILERFSAQQFPDLHSELNLSSLELGDSALYFCASSVDYNEQFFGPGTRLTVL.

This clonotype was observed at least ten times. The rearrangement joins TRBV2 to TRBJ2-3, with D maybe TRBD2 (5 bases). The germline gives CDR1 SNHLY, CDR2 FYNNEI. The germline V and J ends were trimmed by 5 bases and 0 bases, with 9 bases remaining between them. CDR3 length: 14 amino acids. As DNA, the CDR3 is TGTGCCAGCAGTAATAGGAGGAGCACAGATACGCAGTATTTT. Protein sequence: CASSNRRSTDTQYF.

The table lists this clonotype with a few counts. The chain employs TRBV7-8 and TRBJ1-1; D is perhaps TRBD1 (5 bases). The V end lost 5 bases, the J end lost 5 bases, and 12 bases lay between the germline ends. This CDR3 region has 13 residues. Per germline, CDR1 SGHVS and CDR2 FQNEAQ. In nucleotides, the CDR3 is TGTGCCAGCAGCACTCAAGGGGAAACTGAAGCTTTCTTT. This encodes CASSTQGETEAFF.

The sample holds many counts of this clonotype. The chain joins TRBV2 to TRBJ2-5, with D possibly being TRBD1 (8 bases). The CDR3 has 13 residues. V was trimmed by 7 bases and J by 4 bases, leaving 13 bases between them. Germline lookup yields CDR1 SNHLY and CDR2 FYNNEI. The CDR3 here is CASKDREGETQYF. CDR3 bases: TGTGCCAGCAAGGACAGGGAGGGAGAGACCCAGTACTTC.

In this sample, this clonotype turned up a few times. The CDR3 coding sequence is TGTGCTGTCGGCCTCGAGAGGGAGCAGTACTTC. As protein: CAVGLEREQYF. This chain joins TRBV3-1 and TRBJ2-7; no clear D. Per the germline V gene, CDR1 is LGHDT and CDR2 is YNNKEL (reference sequence). The CDR3 has 11 residues.

This clonotype was seen more than once but under ten times. The rearrangement links TRBV12-3 or TRBV12-4 to TRBJ2-7, with 8 nucleotides matching TRBD1. CDR3 size: 14 residues. The trim removed 6 bases at V and 3 bases at J, leaving 7 bases unmatched. As DNA, the CDR3 is TGTGCCAGCAGGGGGACAGGAGGACTCTACGAGCAGTACTTC. This encodes CASRGTGGLYEQYF.

This rearrangement joins TRBV10-3 to TRBJ2-2; D is possibly TRBD2 (5 bases). Germline lookup yields CDR1 ENHRY and CDR2 SYGVKD. Deletions cut 3 bases from V and 1 base from J, with 12 bases between. CDR3 length: 16 residues. CDR3 in amino acids: CAISERLALNTGELFF. CDR3 in DNA: TGTGCCATCAGTGAACGGCTAGCCCTGAACACCGGGGAGCTGTTTTTT.

This clonotype was detected many times. This chain links TRBV5-1 with TRBJ1-2, with no clear D. The V end lost 0 bases, the J end lost 6 bases, and 12 bases lay between the germline ends. This CDR3 comprises 14 residues. Per germline, CDR1 SGHRS and CDR2 YFSETQ. The CDR3, as DNA: TGCGCCAGCAGCTTGGGCCCCCCCAATGATGGCTACACCTTC. Translating it yields CASSLGPPNDGYTF.

At least ten counts were recorded for this clonotype. The chain links TRBV27 to TRBJ1-2, with TRBD1 matching over 7 bases. The J segment lost 0 bases and the V segment lost 2 bases, leaving 6 bases of the junction unmatched. Germline V gives CDR1 MNHEY, CDR2 SMNVEV (reference sequence). The CDR3 covers 16 residues. CDR3 nucleotides: TGTGCCAGCAGTTTAGTCAGGGGGAAAGCTAACTATGGCTACACCTTC. This translates into CASSLVRGKANYGYTF.